This record covers a single TCR beta chain. This sample is drawn from a study of blood T cell repertoires in COVID-19. Looking at the study overall: The samples span acute and convalescent COVID-19 from the United States, Italy and Spain. T cells, B-cell-depleted T cells, or PBMCs supplied cDNA or gDNA.

Germline trimming cut 1 base from V and 3 bases from J; bases unmatched to any gene: 14. The CDR3 is 18 residues long. In germline, CDR1 is SGHDT, CDR2 YYEEEE. Original handling: It was from reference gene primer amplification that nucleated cell counts were estimated. Repertoires were generated with immunoSEQ multiplex PCR, while TCRdb's copy carries only in-frame clones and drops some. That table gives V, J and clone size, and the DNA gave D and trimming. The sample consists of about 81,000 clones, roughly 89% of them appearing once. The rearrangement uses TRBV5-6 and TRBJ2-3, with 7 bases identical to TRBD2. The source is a woman aged 80 or over with active COVID-19. The sequencing sample was made of peripheral blood. This chain's CDR3 is CASSLRVGAGVRTDTQYF. In nucleotides, the CDR3 is TGTGCCAGCAGCTTGAGGGTTGGTGCGGGAGTAAGAACAGATACGCAGTATTTT.